The 5 T cell receptor beta chains presented below share a single source sample, sequenced in a study of cytomegalovirus exposure and HLA in healthy donors. The PCR used 60 Vbeta and 13 Jbeta primers. This table comes from immunoSEQ multiplex PCR, and its TCRdb copy is limited to in-frame clones, with some not included. The table lists some 180,000 clones, roughly 70% of them singletons. The specimen was PBMCs. These receptor sequences come from a woman younger than 30 in good health and CMV-seropositive.

The V and J genes are TRBV7-3 and TRBJ1-1, with D possibly being TRBD1 (6 bases). Germline V gives CDR1 SGHTA, CDR2 FQGTGA. Trimming removed 5 bases from V and 0 bases from J, with 13 bases in between. The CDR3 runs to 15 residues. The CDR3 region is CASSLGGGLNTEAFF. The CDR3 DNA reads as TGTGCCAGCAGCCTAGGGGGGGGACTGAACACTGAAGCTTTCTTT.

This chain joins TRBV5-4 and TRBJ1-1; a possible D gene is TRBD1 (5 bases). Looked up from germline, CDR1 is SGHNT and CDR2 is YYREEE (reference sequence). Between the trimmed V and J ends, which lost 0 bases and 0 bases, there was a span of 6 bases. The length of the CDR3 is 14 residues. The CDR3 sequence: CASSLEQVNTEAFF. DNA of the CDR3: TGTGCCAGCAGCTTGGAACAGGTGAACACTGAAGCTTTCTTT. Together with reference TRBV5-4 and TRBJ1-1, the CDR3 gives the full variable domain: ETGVTQSPTHLIKTRGQQVTLRCSSQSGHNTVSWYQQALGQGPQFIFQYYREEENGRGNFPPRFSGLQFPNYSSELNVNALELDDSALYLCASSLEQVNTEAFFGQGTRLTVV.

This clone was recorded only once. This chain connects TRBV5-1 to TRBJ1-4; TRBD1 matches 8 bases. This CDR3 is 14 amino acids long. Germline-derived CDR1 and CDR2 are SGHRS and YFSETQ. Trimming cost V 2 bases and J 5 bases; bases outside gene matches: 2. The CDR3 coding sequence is TGCGCCAGCAGCTTAACAGGGGGGAATGAAAAACTGTTTTTT. Translated, it gives CASSLTGGNEKLFF.

The table lists this clone with a few counts. The J gene is TRBJ2-5, the V gene TRBV5-4; 7 positions match TRBD2. J gave up 5 bases and V 2 bases, and 9 bases lay outside the gene matches. Germline-derived CDR1 and CDR2 are SGHNT and YYREEE (reference sequence). The CDR3 sequence is 15 residues long. CDR3 protein: CASSFTGGGVETQYF. CDR3 DNA: TGTGCCAGCAGCTTCACGGGGGGTGGGGTCGAGACCCAGTACTTC.

This clone was detected only once. The chain combines TRBV19 with TRBJ1-2; 10 bases align to TRBD1. In germline, CDR1 is LNHDA, CDR2 SQIVND (reference sequence). The CDR3 contains 16 residues. Germline trimming cut 5 bases from V and 8 bases from J; bases unmatched to any gene: 14. The CDR3 region has the DNA TGTGCCAGTAGTGCCCTTCTTCGTCCGGGACAGGGGGGCTACACCTTC. Protein: CASSALLRPGQGGYTF.